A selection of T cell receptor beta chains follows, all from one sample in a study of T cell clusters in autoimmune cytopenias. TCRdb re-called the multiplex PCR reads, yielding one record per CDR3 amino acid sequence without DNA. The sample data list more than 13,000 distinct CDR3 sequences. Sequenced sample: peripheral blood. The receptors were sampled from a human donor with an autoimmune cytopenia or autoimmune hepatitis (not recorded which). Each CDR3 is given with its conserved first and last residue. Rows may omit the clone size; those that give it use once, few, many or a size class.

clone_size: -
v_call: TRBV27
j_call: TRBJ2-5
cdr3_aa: CASSSTARGNQETQYF

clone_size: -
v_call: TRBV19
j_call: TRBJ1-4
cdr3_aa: CASNDPGQGTNEKLFF

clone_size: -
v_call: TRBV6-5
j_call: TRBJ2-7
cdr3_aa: CASSRTGTSGYTYEQYF

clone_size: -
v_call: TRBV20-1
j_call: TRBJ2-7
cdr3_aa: CSARDLQGGDTYEQYF

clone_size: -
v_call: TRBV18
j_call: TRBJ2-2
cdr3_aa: CASSSDRVAGELFF

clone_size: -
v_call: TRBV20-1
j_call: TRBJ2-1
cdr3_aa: CSARTASGRVGAYNEQFF

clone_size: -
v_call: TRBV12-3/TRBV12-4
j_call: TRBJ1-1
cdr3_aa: CASSYSRSRMGGAFF

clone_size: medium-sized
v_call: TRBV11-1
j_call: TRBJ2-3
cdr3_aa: CASSLALREGSDTQYF

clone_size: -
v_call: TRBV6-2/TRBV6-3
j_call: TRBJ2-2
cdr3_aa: CASRSWSGTGELFF

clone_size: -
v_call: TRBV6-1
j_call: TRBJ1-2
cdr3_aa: CATQSLSNYGYTF